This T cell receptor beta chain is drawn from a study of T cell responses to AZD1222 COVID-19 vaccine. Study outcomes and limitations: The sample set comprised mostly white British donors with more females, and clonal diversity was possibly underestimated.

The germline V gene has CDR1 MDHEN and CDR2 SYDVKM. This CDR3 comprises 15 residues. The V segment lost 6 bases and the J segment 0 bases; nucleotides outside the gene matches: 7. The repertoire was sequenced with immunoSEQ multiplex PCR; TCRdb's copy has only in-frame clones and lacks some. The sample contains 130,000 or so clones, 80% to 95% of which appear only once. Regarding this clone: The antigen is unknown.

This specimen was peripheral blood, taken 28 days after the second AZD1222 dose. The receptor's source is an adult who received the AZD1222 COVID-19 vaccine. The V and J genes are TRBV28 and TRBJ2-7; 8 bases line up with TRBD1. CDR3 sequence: CASRHRGDSSYEQYF. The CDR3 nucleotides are TGTGCCAGCAGGCACAGGGGGGATAGCTCCTACGAGCAGTACTTC.